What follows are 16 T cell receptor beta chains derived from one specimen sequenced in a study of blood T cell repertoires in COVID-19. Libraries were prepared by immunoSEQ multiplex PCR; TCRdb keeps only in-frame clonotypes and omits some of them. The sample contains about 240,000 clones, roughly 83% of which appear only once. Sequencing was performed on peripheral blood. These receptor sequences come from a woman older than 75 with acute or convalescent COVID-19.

DNA of the CDR3: TGTGCCAGTAGTGGATCCGGAGGCAATCAGCCCCAGCATTTT. It is translated as CASSGSGGNQPQHF. The chain recombines TRBV19 with TRBJ1-5; D remains unclear. Looked up from germline, CDR1 is LNHDA and CDR2 is SQIVND (reference sequence). This CDR3 has 14 amino acids. Trimming removed 5 bases at V and 2 bases at J, with 10 bases between.

CDR3 protein: CASTDTGSTEAFF. The CDR3 DNA reads TGTGCCAGCACCGATACAGGGAGTACTGAAGCTTTCTTT. The V and J genes are TRBV7-9 and TRBJ1-1; D possibly corresponds to TRBD1 (6 bases). CDR3 size: 13 residues. Trimming left V 7 bases short and J 5 bases short, with 14 bases between. Germline assignment: CDR1 SEHNR and CDR2 FQNEAQ (reference sequence).

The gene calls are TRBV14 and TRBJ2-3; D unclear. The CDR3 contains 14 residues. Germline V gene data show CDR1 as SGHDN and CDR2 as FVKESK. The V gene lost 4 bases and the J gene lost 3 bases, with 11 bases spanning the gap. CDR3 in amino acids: CASSRNYLTDTQYF. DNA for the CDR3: TGTGCCAGCAGCCGAAACTACTTGACAGATACGCAGTATTTT. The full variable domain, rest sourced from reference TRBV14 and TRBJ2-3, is EAGVTQFPSHSVIEKGQTVTLRCDPISGHDNLYWYRRVMGKEIKFLLHFVKESKQDESGMPNNRFLAERTGGTYSTLKVQPAELEDSGVYFCASSRNYLTDTQYFGPGTRLTVL.

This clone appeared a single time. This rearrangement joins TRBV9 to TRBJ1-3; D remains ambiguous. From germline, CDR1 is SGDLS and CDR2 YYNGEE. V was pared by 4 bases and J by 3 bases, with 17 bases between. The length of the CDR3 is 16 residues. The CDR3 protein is CASSPRGGLSGNTIYF. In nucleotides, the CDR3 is TGTGCCAGCAGCCCCCGAGGCGGGCTAAGTGGAAACACCATATATTTT.

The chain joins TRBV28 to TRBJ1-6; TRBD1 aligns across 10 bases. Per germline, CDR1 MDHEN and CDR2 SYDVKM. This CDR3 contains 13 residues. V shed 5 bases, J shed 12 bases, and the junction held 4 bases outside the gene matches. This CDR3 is CASSDGTGEPLHF. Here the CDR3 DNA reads TGTGCCAGCAGTGACGGGACAGGGGAACCCCTCCACTTT.

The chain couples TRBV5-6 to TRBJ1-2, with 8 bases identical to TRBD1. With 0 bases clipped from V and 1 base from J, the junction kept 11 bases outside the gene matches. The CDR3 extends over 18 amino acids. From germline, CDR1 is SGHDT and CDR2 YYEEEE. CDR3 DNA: TGTGCCAGCAGCTTGGTGGCAGGGGGCAAGATCATTAACTATGGCTACACCTTC. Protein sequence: CASSLVAGGKIINYGYTF. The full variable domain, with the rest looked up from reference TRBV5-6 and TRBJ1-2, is DAGVTQSPTHLIKTRGQQVTLRCSPKSGHDTVSWYQQALGQGPQFIFQYYEEEERQRGNFPDRFSGHQFPNYSSELNVNALLLGDSALYLCASSLVAGGKIINYGYTFGSGTRLTVV.

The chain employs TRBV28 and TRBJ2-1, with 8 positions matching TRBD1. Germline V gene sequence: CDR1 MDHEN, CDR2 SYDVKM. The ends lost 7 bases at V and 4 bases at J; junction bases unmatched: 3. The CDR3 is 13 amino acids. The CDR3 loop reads CASTRQGYNEQFF. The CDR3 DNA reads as TGTGCCAGCACCAGACAGGGGTACAATGAGCAGTTCTTC.

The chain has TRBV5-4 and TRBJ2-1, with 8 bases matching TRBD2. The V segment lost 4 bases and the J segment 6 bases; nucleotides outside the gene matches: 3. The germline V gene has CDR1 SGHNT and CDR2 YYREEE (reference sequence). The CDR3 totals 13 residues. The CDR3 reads CASSPGGVNEQFF. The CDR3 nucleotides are TGTGCCAGCAGCCCGGGAGGGGTCAATGAGCAGTTCTTC.

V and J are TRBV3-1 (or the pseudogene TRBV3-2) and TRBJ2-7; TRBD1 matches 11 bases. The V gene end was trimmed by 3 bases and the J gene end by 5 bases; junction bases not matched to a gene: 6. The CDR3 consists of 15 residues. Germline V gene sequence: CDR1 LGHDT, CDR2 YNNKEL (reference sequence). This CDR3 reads CASSQGTGGHHEQYF. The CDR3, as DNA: TGTGCCAGCAGCCAGGGGACAGGGGGTCACCACGAGCAGTACTTC.

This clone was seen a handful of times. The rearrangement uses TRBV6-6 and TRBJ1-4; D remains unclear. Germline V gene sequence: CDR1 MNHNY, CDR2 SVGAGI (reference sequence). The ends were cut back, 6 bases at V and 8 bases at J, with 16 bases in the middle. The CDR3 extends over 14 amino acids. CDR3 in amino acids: CASSNGEIREKLFF. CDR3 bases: TGTGCCAGCAGCAACGGGGAAATAAGGGAAAAACTGTTTTTT.

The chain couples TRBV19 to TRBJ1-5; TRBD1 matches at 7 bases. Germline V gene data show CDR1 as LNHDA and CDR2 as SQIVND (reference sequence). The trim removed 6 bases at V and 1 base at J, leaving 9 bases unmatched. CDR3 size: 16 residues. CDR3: CASRRRGQGSNQPQHF. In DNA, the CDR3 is TGTGCCAGTAGGCGTAGGGGGCAGGGGAGCAATCAGCCCCAGCATTTT.

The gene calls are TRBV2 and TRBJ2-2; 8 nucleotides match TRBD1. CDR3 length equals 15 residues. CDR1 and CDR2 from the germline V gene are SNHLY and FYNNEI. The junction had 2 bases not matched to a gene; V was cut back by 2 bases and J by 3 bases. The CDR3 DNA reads TGTGCCAGCAGTGAATACAGGGGGGACACCGGGGAGCTGTTTTTT. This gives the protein CASSEYRGDTGELFF.

DNA of the CDR3: TGTGCCAGCAAGTCCTCTGGTGGACTCTATGGCTACACCTTC. It is translated as CASKSSGGLYGYTF. This chain connects TRBV28 to TRBJ1-2; D ambiguous. CDR1 and CDR2 from the germline V gene are MDHEN and SYDVKM. The germline V and J ends were trimmed by 7 bases and 4 bases, with 16 bases remaining between them. The CDR3 runs to 14 residues.

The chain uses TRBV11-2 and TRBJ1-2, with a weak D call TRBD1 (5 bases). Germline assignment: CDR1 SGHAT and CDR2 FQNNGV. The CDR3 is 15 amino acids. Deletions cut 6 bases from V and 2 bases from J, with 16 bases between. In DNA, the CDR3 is TGTGCCAGCAGTCGAACAGACAGCGGGAACTATGGCTACACCTTC. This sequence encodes CASSRTDSGNYGYTF.

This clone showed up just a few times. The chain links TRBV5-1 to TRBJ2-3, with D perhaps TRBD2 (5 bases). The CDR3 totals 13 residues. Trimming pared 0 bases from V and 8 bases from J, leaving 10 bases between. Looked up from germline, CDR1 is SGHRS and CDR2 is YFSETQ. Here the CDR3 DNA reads TGCGCCAGCAGCTTGGAACTGCGGGTTACGCAGTATTTT. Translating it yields CASSLELRVTQYF.

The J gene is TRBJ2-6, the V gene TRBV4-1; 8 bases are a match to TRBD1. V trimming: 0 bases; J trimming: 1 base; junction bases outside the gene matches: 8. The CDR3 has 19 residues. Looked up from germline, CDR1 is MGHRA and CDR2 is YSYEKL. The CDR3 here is CASSQDHQGARSGANVLTF. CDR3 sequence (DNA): TGCGCCAGCAGCCAAGATCACCAGGGGGCGCGGTCTGGGGCCAACGTCCTGACTTTC.